The source of this T cell receptor (beta chain) is a study of immune evolution from preneoplasia to lung adenocarcinoma. This CDR3 contains 15 residues. V dropped 3 bases and J dropped 0 bases, with 9 bases sitting between them. Germline CDR1 reads MDHEN; CDR2 reads SYDVKM. TCRdb's table, derived via immunoSEQ multiplex PCR, lists solely in-frame clones and lacks some. The table has just over 7,000 clones, approximately 79% seen once; the top ten hold roughly a sixth. The sequence was obtained from a person between 65 and 79 years old with lung adenocarcinoma. V is TRBV28 and J is TRBJ1-5; D possibly corresponds to TRBD1 (5 bases). The source material was FFPE adjacent normal lung tissue. The CDR3 loop reads CASSFGGYSNQPQHF. DNA of the CDR3: TGTGCCAGCAGTTTCGGGGGATATAGCAATCAGCCCCAGCATTTT.